This T cell receptor beta chain stems from a study of T cell repertoires in cytomegalovirus infection. Broader study findings: HLA-C-restricted CMV clonotypes gave the most frequent clonotype in two of eight donors.

TCRdb independently ran MiXCR on the reads; one entry per CDR3 protein. The repertoire holds 60,000 to 85,000 distinct CDR3 sequences, with 20% to 25% as singletons. This clonotype has only a few counts. Its antigen is still unknown. The sequencing input was PBMCs, sequenced either directly or after in vitro stimulation (not recorded which). The source of this sequence is a human donor in good health (CMV status not recorded). Some clones in this sample may be carry-over from other donors' samples.

CDR3: CASSLGGQLVNTEAFF. The CDR3 DNA sequence: TGTGCCAGCAGTTTAGGAGGCCAGTTAGTGAACACTGAAGCTTTCTTT. This chain connects TRBV12-3 or TRBV12-4 to TRBJ1-1; D unclear. CDR3 size: 16 residues. V shed 1 base and J shed 0 bases, with 12 bases lying between them.